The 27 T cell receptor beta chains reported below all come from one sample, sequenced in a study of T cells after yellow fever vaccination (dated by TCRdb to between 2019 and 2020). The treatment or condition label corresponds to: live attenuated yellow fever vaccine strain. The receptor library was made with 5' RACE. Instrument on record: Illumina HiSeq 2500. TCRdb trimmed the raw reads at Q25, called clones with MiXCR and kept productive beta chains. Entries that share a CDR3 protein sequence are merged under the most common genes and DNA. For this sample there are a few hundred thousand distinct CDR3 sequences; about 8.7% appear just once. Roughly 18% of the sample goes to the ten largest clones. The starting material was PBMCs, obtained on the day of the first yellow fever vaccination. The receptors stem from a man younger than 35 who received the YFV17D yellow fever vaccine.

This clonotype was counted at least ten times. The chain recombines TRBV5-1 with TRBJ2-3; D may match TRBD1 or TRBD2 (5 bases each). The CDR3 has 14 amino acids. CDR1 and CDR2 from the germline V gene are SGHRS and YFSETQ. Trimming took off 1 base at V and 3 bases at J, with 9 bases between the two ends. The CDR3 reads CASSLWGRTDTQYF. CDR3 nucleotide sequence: TGCGCCAGCAGCTTGTGGGGGAGAACAGATACGCAGTATTTT.

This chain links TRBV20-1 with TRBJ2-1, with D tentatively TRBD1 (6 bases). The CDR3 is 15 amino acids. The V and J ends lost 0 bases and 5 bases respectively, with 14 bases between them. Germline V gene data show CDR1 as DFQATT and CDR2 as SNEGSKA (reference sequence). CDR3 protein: CSARDRIRGHNEQFF. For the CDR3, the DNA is TGCAGTGCTAGAGATCGTATCAGGGGTCACAATGAGCAGTTCTTC.

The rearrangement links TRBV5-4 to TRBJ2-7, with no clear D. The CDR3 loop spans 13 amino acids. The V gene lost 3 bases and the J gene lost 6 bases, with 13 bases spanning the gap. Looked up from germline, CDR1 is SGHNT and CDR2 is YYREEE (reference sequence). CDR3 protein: CASSSSLLGEQYV. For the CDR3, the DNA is TGTGCCAGCAGCTCGAGCCTCTTGGGCGAGCAGTACGTC.

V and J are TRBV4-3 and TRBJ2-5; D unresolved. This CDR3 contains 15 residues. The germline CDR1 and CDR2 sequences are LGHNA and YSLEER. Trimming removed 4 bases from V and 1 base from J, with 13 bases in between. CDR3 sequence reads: CASSRRPRLQETQYF. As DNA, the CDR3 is TGCGCCAGCAGCCGGCGTCCCAGGCTCCAAGAGACCCAGTACTTC.

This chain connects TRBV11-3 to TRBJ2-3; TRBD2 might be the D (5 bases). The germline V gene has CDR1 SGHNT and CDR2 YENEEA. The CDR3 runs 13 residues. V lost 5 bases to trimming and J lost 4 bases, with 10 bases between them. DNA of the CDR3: TGTGCCAGCAGCCGAACTAGTTCAGATACGCAGTATTTT. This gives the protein CASSRTSSDTQYF.

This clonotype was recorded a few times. The CDR3, as DNA: TGCAGTGCCCAGACAGGGACGAACACCGGGGAGCTGTTTTTT. Its protein product is CSAQTGTNTGELFF. The rearrangement uses TRBV20-1 and TRBJ2-2; 7 bases fit TRBD1. The CDR3 has 14 amino acids. The germline CDR1 and CDR2 sequences are DFQATT and SNEGSKA (reference sequence). V was pared by 6 bases and J by 0 bases, with 4 bases of the junction left unmatched.

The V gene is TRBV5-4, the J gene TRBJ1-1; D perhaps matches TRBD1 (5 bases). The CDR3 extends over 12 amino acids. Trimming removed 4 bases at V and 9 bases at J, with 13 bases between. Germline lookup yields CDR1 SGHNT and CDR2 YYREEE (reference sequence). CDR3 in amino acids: CASSVGHFQAFF. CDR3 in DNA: TGTGCCAGCAGCGTAGGACACTTCCAAGCTTTCTTT.

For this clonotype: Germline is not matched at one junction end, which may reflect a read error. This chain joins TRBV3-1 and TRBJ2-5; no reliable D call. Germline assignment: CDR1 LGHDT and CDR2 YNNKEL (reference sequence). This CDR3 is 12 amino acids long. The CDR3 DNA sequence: TGTGCCAGCAGCCAAGATTACCTGGCCCAGAACTTC. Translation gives CASSQDYLAQNF.

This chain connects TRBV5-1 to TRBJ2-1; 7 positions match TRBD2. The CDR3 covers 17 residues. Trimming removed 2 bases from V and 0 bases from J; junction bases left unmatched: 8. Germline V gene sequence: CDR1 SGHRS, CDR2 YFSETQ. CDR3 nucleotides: TGCGCCAGCAGCTTCGGACTAGTGTGGGCCTCCTACAATGAGCAGTTCTTC. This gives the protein CASSFGLVWASYNEQFF.

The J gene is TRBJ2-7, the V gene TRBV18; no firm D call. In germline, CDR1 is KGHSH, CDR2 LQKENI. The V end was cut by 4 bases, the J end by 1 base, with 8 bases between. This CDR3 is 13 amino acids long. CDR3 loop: CASSQAGSYEQYV. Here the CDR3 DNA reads TGTGCCAGCTCACAGGCCGGTTCCTACGAGCAGTACGTC.

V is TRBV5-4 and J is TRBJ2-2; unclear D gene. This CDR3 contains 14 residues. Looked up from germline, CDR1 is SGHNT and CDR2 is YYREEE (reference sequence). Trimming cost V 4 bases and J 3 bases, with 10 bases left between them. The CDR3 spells CASSPNIDTGELFF. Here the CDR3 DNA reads TGTGCCAGCAGCCCGAACATAGACACCGGGGAGCTGTTTTTT.

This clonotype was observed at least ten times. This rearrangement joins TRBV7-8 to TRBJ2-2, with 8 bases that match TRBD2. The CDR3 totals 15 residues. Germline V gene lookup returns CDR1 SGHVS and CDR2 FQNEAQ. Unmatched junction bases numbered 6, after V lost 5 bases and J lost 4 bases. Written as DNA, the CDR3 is TGTGCCAGCAGCCCTAGACTAGCGCTCACCGGGGAGCTGTTTTTT. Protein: CASSPRLALTGELFF.

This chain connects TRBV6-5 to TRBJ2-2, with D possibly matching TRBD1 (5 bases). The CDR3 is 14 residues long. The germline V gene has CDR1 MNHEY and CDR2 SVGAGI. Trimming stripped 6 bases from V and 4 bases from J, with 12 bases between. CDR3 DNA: TGTGCCAGCAGCTTACAGGCCATCACCGGGGAGCTGTTTTTT. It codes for CASSLQAITGELFF.

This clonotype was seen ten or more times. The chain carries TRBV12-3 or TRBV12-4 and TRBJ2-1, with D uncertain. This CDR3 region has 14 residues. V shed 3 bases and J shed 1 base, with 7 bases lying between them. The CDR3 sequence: CASSFTRSYNEQFF. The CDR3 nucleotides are TGTGCCAGCAGTTTTACCAGATCCTACAATGAGCAGTTCTTC.

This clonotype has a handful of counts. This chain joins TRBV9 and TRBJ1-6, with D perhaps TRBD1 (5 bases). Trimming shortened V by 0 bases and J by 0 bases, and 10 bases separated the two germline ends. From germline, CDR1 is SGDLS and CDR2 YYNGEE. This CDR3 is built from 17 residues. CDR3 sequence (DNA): TGTGCCAGCAGCGTAGCAGGGTCGAGCTCCTATAATTCACCCCTCCACTTT. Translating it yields CASSVAGSSSYNSPLHF.

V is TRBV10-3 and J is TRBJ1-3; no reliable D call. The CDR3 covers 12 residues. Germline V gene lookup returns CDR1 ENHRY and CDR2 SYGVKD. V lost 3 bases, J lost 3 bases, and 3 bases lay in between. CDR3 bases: TGTGCCATCAGTGATCGTGGAAACACCATATATTTT. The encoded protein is CAISDRGNTIYF.

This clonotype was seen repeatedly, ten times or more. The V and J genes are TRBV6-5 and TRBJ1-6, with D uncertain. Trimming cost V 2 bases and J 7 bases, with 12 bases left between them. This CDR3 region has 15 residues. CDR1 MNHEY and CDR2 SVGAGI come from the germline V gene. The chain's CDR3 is CASSYVAGENSPLHF. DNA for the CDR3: TGTGCCAGCAGTTACGTGGCAGGCGAGAATTCACCCCTCCACTTT.

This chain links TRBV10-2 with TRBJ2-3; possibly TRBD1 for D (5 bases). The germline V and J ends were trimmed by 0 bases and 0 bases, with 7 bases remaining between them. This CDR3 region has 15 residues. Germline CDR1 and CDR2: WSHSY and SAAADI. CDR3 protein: CASSESWGSTDTQYF. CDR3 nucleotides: TGCGCCAGCAGTGAGTCTTGGGGCAGCACAGATACGCAGTATTTT.

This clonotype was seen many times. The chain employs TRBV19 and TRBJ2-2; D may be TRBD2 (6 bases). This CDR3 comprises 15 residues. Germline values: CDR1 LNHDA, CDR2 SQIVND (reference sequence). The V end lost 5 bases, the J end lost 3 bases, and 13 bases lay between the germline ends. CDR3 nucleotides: TGTGCCAGTAGTTTTCCGGGGGAGCACACCGGGGAGCTGTTTTTT. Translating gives CASSFPGEHTGELFF.

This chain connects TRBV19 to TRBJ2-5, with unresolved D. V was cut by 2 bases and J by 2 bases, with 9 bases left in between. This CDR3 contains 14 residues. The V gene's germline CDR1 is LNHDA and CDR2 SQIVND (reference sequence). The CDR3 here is CASSIRVLQETQYF. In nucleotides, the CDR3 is TGTGCCAGTAGTATACGGGTTCTTCAAGAGACCCAGTACTTC.

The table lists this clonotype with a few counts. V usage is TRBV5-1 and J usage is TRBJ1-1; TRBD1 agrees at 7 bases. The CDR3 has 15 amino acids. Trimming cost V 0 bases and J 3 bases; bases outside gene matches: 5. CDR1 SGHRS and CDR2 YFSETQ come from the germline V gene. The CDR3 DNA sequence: TGCGCCAGCAGCTTGGCCACACAGGGGTACACTGAAGCTTTCTTT. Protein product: CASSLATQGYTEAFF.

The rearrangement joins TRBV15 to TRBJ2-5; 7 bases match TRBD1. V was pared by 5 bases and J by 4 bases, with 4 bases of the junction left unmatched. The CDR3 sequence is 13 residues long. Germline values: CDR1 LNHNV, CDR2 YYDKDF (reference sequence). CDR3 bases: TGTGCCACCAGCGGGGGACAGCTAGAGACCCAGTACTTC. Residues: CATSGGQLETQYF.

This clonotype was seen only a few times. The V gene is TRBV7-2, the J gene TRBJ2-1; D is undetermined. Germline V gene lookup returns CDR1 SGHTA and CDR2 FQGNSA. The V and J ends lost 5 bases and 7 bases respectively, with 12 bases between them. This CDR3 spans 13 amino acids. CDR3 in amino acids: CASSLVFLNEQFF. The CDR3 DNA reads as TGTGCCAGCAGCCTTGTATTTTTGAATGAGCAGTTCTTC.

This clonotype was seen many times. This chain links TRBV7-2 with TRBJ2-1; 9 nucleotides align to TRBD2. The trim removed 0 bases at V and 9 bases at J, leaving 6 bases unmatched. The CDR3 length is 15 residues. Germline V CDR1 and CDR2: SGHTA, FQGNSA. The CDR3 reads CASSLASGGRGEQFF. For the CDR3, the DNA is TGTGCCAGCAGCTTAGCTAGCGGGGGCAGGGGTGAGCAGTTCTTC.

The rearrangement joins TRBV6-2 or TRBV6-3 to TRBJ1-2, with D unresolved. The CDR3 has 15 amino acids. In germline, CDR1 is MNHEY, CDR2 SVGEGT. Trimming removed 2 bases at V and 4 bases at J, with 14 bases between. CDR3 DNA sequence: TGTGCCAGCAGTTACAGCATAACCGTGAGCTATGGCTACACCTTC. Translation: CASSYSITVSYGYTF.

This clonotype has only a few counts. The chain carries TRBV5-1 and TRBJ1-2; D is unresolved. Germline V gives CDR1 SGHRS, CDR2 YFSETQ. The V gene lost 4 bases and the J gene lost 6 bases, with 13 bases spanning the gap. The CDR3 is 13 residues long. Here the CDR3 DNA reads TGCGCCAGCAGCCGGGAAGTAAGAAATGGCTACACCTTC. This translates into CASSREVRNGYTF. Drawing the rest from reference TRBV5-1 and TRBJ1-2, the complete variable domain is KAGVTQTPRYLIKTRGQQVTLSCSPISGHRSVSWYQQTPGQGLQFLFEYFSETQRNKGNFPGRFSGRQFSNSRSEMNVSTLELGDSALYLCASSREVRNGYTFGSGTRLTVV.

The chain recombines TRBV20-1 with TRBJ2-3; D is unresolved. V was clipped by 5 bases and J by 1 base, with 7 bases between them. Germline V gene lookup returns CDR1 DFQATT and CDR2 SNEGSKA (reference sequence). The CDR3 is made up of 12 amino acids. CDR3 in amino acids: CSAPLRTDTQYF. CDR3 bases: TGCAGTGCTCCTTTGCGCACAGATACGCAGTATTTT.